This T cell receptor beta chain is drawn from a study of blood T cell repertoires in COVID-19. Using immunoSEQ multiplex PCR, the repertoire was profiled, and TCRdb retains in-frame clones only, with some absent. This sample yields 200,000 to 300,000 clones, of which about four fifths are seen a single time; around 7.2% belongs to the top ten. Trimming stripped 4 bases from V and 10 bases from J, with 14 bases between. Germline V gives CDR1 MNHEY, CDR2 SVGAGI. The CDR3 extends over 14 amino acids. Followed longitudinally, the Seattle patients had been enrolled during active infection. This chain links TRBV6-5 with TRBJ1-6; D might be TRBD1 (5 bases). The source of this sequence is a woman of 80 years or more with COVID-19, enrolled during active disease. The sequenced sample was peripheral blood. Here the CDR3 reads CASSSGFSISPLHF. For the CDR3, the DNA is TGTGCCAGCAGTTCAGGGTTTTCTATATCACCCCTCCACTTT.